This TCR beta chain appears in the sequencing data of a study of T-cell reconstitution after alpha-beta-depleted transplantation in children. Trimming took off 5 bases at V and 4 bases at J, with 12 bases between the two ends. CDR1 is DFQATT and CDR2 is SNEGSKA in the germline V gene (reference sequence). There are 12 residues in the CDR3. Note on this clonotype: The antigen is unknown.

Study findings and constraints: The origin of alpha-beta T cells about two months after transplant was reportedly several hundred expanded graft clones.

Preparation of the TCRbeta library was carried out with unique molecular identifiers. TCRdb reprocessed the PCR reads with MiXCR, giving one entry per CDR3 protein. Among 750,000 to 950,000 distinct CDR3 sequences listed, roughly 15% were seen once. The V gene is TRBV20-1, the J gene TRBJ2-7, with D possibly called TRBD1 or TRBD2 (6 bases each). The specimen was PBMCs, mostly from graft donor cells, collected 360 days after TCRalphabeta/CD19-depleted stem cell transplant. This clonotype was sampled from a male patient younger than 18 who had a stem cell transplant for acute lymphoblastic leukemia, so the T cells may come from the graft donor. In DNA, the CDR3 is TGCAGTGCTGAGAGGGGGGATTACGAGCAGTACTTC. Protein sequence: CSAERGDYEQYF.